This T cell receptor beta chain was obtained from a study of patients and donors after allogeneic stem cell transplantation. Per the germline V gene, CDR1 is MGHRA and CDR2 is YSYEKL. CDR3 size: 16 residues. V was pared by 4 bases and J by 0 bases, with 8 bases of the junction left unmatched. MiXCR, applied by TCRdb to the RT-PCR reads, yields one record per CDR3 protein. The sample yields 25,000 or so distinct CDR3 sequences, approximately 28% seen once. The gene calls are TRBV4-1 and TRBJ1-1; 7 bases agree with TRBD1. The sequencing sample was made of blood, either unsorted or a sorted T cell fraction (not recorded which). The receptor was isolated from a human donor who was either an allogeneic HSCT recipient or a stem cell or donor lymphocyte infusion donor (not recorded which). It is not recorded whose cells these are; they may come from a transplant donor. The CDR3 region has the DNA TGCGCCAGCAGCCGTTGGCACAGGGGATTGAACACTGAAGCTTTCTTT. Its protein product is CASSRWHRGLNTEAFF.